Each of the 23 T cell receptor beta chains below was sequenced from the same sample in a study of human T cells and chemical hapten exposure. Time point here: patch test 2, 6 weeks after DPC sensitization. Treatment defined: therapeutic diphenylcyclopropenone sensitization with weekly scalp DPC. TCRdb called the RACE reads again in MiXCR, with one record for every CDR3 protein. This table has 100,000 or so distinct CDR3 sequences, 8% to 13% appearing once. Sequenced here: whole blood, sampled in connection with sensitization to the hapten diphenylcyclopropenone (DPC). The receptors were sampled from a man aged 40-55 years with alopecia areata. Some clones in this sample may be carry-over from other donors' samples.

The sample holds many counts of this clonotype. Relative to the germline gene, one junction end is altered; a read error may explain this. The V call is TRBV7-7, the J call TRBJ2-7, with D perhaps TRBD2 (6 bases). The CDR3 runs to 15 residues. Per germline, CDR1 SSHAT and CDR2 FNYEAQ (reference sequence). The CDR3 here is CASSSKEGFPYEQYF. The CDR3 coding sequence is TGTGCTAGCAGCTCGAAGGAGGGATTCCCCTACGAGCAGTACTTC.

This clonotype was seen many times. The chain recombines TRBV12-3 or TRBV12-4 with TRBJ2-3; the match to TRBD2 covers 16 bases. The junction had 4 bases not matched to a gene; V was cut back by 5 bases and J by 2 bases. The CDR3 runs to 17 residues. The CDR3: CASSRGTSGRATDTQYF. CDR3 in DNA: TGTGCCAGCAGTCGTGGGACTAGCGGGAGGGCCACAGATACGCAGTATTTT.

The rearrangement uses TRBV5-5 and TRBJ1-6, with D possibly TRBD1 on 6 matching bases. Germline loops: CDR1 SGHKS, CDR2 YYEKEE (reference sequence). The CDR3 covers 15 residues. V lost 3 bases to trimming and J lost 7 bases, with 14 bases between them. The DNA for the CDR3 is TGTGCCAGCAGCTACAGGGTGGTTGGAAATTCACCCCTCCACTTT. It codes for CASSYRVVGNSPLHF.

The chain couples TRBV18 to TRBJ1-2; TRBD1 is a possible D gene (5 bases). The germline V and J ends were trimmed by 3 bases and 2 bases, with 10 bases remaining between them. Looked up from germline, CDR1 is KGHSH and CDR2 is LQKENI. The CDR3 loop spans 14 amino acids. The CDR3 is CASSPGTGNYGYTF. The CDR3 coding sequence is TGTGCCAGCTCACCGGGGACGGGAAACTATGGCTACACCTTC.

This clonotype was detected a few times. The genes are TRBV14 and TRBJ2-7; D is unresolved. This CDR3 spans 16 amino acids. V shed 0 bases and J shed 3 bases, with 15 bases lying between them. Germline CDR1 is SGHDN and CDR2 is FVKESK. The CDR3, as DNA: TGTGCCAGCAGCCAAGAGCGGCAGTGGTACCACTACGAGCAGTACTTC. Amino acids: CASSQERQWYHYEQYF.

In this sample, this clonotype turned up a few times. The chain uses TRBV12-3 or TRBV12-4 and TRBJ1-4; D not certain. The CDR3 has 14 amino acids. The V gene lost 3 bases and the J gene lost 4 bases, with 9 bases spanning the gap. As DNA, the CDR3 is TGTGCCAGCAGTTTGGGAGGGAGTAATGAAAAACTGTTTTTT. This gives the protein CASSLGGSNEKLFF.

This clonotype was seen more than once but under ten times. The rearrangement uses TRBV6-1 and TRBJ1-5, with 7 bases identical to TRBD1. Germline CDR1 is MNHNS and CDR2 is SASEGT. The CDR3 covers 14 residues. Losses at the gene ends were 7 bases for V and 3 bases for J; bases not matched to a gene: 6. This CDR3 reads CASTVDRDNQPQHF. CDR3 DNA sequence: TGTGCCAGCACCGTTGACAGGGACAATCAGCCCCAGCATTTT.

This clonotype was seen a few times. V gene TRBV20-1 combines with J gene TRBJ1-2; D remains unclear. V gave up 0 bases and J gave up 13 bases, with 12 bases separating them. The germline CDR1 and CDR2 sequences are DFQATT and SNEGSKA (reference sequence). The CDR3 extends over 11 amino acids. The chain's CDR3 is CSARDLAGPTF. The DNA for the CDR3 is TGCAGTGCTAGAGATTTGGCGGGCCCCACCTTC.

This clonotype was counted ten times or more. V gene TRBV30 combines with J gene TRBJ1-5; D remains unclear. Trimming removed 5 bases from V and 7 bases from J, with 15 bases in between. Germline CDR1 reads GTSNPN; CDR2 reads SVGIG (reference sequence). CDR3 size: 13 residues. The CDR3 region has the DNA TGTGCCTGGGCCCCAGGACCCGAGCAGCCCCAGCATTTT. It encodes CAWAPGPEQPQHF.

The chain couples TRBV7-2 to TRBJ2-3, with unresolved D. This CDR3 spans 17 amino acids. CDR1 SGHTA and CDR2 FQGNSA come from the germline V gene. Trimming pared 5 bases from V and 2 bases from J, leaving 20 bases between. The CDR3 coding sequence is TGTGCCAGCAGCCTCGCTCCGCTTAGGGCTAACACAGATACGCAGTATTTT. It encodes CASSLAPLRANTDTQYF.

This clonotype was detected a few times. The rearrangement links TRBV25-1 to TRBJ1-1; 8 bases fit TRBD1. In germline, CDR1 is MGHDK, CDR2 SYGVNS. The CDR3 totals 18 residues. With V trimmed by 4 bases and J by 5 bases, 18 bases remained unmatched. CDR3 loop: CASSGYSPMDREGTEAFF. The DNA for the CDR3 is TGTGCCAGCAGTGGATATAGCCCAATGGACAGGGAGGGGACTGAAGCTTTCTTT.

The V call is TRBV5-5, the J call TRBJ2-5; 7 nucleotides match TRBD2. The trim removed 0 bases at V and 5 bases at J, leaving 10 bases unmatched. The CDR3 is 16 amino acids. Germline CDR1 SGHKS, CDR2 YYEKEE (reference sequence). The DNA for the CDR3 is TGTGCCAGCAGCTTGGCCCTATGGGAGGGCGAGGAGACCCAGTACTTC. Translated: CASSLALWEGEETQYF.

This clonotype was detected only a few times. The V call is TRBV6-1, the J call TRBJ2-3, with D possibly TRBD2 on 6 matching bases. Trimming took 0 bases from V and 0 from J, leaving 13 bases between them. CDR3 length: 17 amino acids. CDR1 is MNHNS and CDR2 is SASEGT in the germline V gene. The CDR3: CASSEARVAVSTDTQYF. The CDR3 DNA reads TGTGCCAGCAGTGAAGCCCGGGTAGCGGTGAGCACAGATACGCAGTATTTT.

Worth noting for this clonotype: Because it lacks the conserved phenylalanine or tryptophan at the end, this CDR3 is likely a read error. V usage is TRBV6-5 and J usage is TRBJ2-3; D possibly uses TRBD1 or TRBD2 (5 bases each). Trimming cost V 5 bases and J 4 bases, with 13 bases left between them. The germline V gene encodes CDR1 MNHEY and CDR2 SVGAGI. This CDR3 region has 14 residues. CDR3 DNA: TGTGCCAGCAGTACGAGGGGCCCCGCAGATACGCAGTATTTA. It yields the protein CASSTRGPADTQYL.

This clonotype was found a few times. This rearrangement joins TRBV6-5 to TRBJ1-1, with D possibly being TRBD1 (5 bases). Germline CDR1 is MNHEY and CDR2 is SVGAGI. The CDR3 spans 15 residues. Trimming pared 5 bases from V and 2 bases from J, leaving 15 bases between. The CDR3 sequence: CASSPSGPENTEAFF. In nucleotides, the CDR3 is TGTGCCAGCAGTCCGTCAGGGCCTGAAAACACTGAAGCTTTCTTT.

This clonotype occurred a few times. CDR3 loop: CASSPRTSYHNEKLFF. The CDR3 nucleotides are TGTGCCAGCAGCCCCAGAACCTCTTATCATAATGAAAAACTGTTTTTT. The chain is built from TRBV7-9 and TRBJ1-4; no clear D. This CDR3 has 16 amino acids. V lost 5 bases and J lost 4, with 17 bases in between. Germline assignment: CDR1 SEHNR and CDR2 FQNEAQ (reference sequence). Supplemented by reference TRBV7-9 and TRBJ1-4, the full variable domain reads DTGVSQNPRHKITKRGQNVTFRCDPISEHNRLYWYRQTLGQGPEFLTYFQNEAQLEKSRLLSDRFSAERPKGSFSTLEIQRTEQGDSAMYLCASSPRTSYHNEKLFFGSGTQLSVL.

This rearrangement joins TRBV4-3 to TRBJ2-1; 8 bases align to TRBD2. The germline CDR1 and CDR2 sequences are LGHNA and YSLEER. The length of the CDR3 is 17 residues. J was trimmed by 0 bases and V by 4 bases; bases with no gene match: 8. CDR3 in DNA: TGCGCCAGCAGCCGAGATTCGAGCGGGAGCTCCTACAATGAGCAGTTCTTC. Amino acids: CASSRDSSGSSYNEQFF.

This clonotype was detected a few times. The chain employs TRBV30 and TRBJ2-1; unclear D gene. V was clipped by 4 bases and J by 0 bases, with 10 bases between them. This CDR3 has 14 amino acids. CDR1 is GTSNPN, CDR2 SVGIG, per germline (reference sequence). This CDR3 is CAWTRMSSYNEQFF. CDR3 nucleotides: TGTGCCTGGACGCGGATGAGCTCCTACAATGAGCAGTTCTTC. The full variable domain, rest sourced from reference TRBV30 and TRBJ2-1, is SQTIHQWPATLVQPVGSPLSLECTVEGTSNPNLYWYRQAAGRGLQLLFYSVGIGQISSEVPQNLSASRPQDRQFILSSKKLLLSDSGFYLCAWTRMSSYNEQFFGPGTRLTVL.

The chain recombines TRBV7-2 with TRBJ2-5; perhaps TRBD2 as D (6 bases). This CDR3 comprises 13 residues. The V gene's germline CDR1 is SGHTA and CDR2 FQGNSA. Trimming took off 4 bases at V and 5 bases at J, with 11 bases between the two ends. The CDR3 loop is CASSSQGGETQYF. CDR3 in DNA: TGTGCCAGCAGCTCCCAGGGAGGCGAGACCCAGTACTTC.

This clonotype turned up a few times. The gene calls are TRBV24-1 and TRBJ2-3, with TRBD2 matching over 10 bases. Germline loops: CDR1 KGHDR, CDR2 SFDVKD. Germline trimming cut 9 bases from V and 5 bases from J; bases unmatched to any gene: 10. The CDR3 is made up of 15 amino acids. CDR3 residues: CATQGTSAPGDTQYF. In DNA form, the CDR3 reads TGTGCCACCCAAGGGACTAGCGCTCCCGGAGATACGCAGTATTTT.

The CDR3 nucleotides are TGTGCCAGCCACTTAGGATCATCGGGGGCCAACGTCCTGACTTTC. Translated: CASHLGSSGANVLTF. This chain joins TRBV7-6 and TRBJ2-6; no clear D. This CDR3 contains 15 residues. V dropped 8 bases and J dropped 4 bases, with 15 bases sitting between them. Germline V gives CDR1 SGHVS, CDR2 FNYEAQ. Filled out from reference TRBV7-6 and TRBJ2-6, the complete variable domain reads GAGVSQSPRYKVTKRGQDVALRCDPISGHVSLYWYRQALGQGPEFLTYFNYEAQQDKSGLPNDRFSAERPEGSISTLTIQRTEQRDSAMYRCASHLGSSGANVLTFGAGSRLTVL.

The genes are TRBV29-1 and TRBJ2-3; D not certain. The germline V gene has CDR1 SQVTM and CDR2 ANQGSEA. Trimming stripped 4 bases from V and 1 base from J, with 12 bases between. CDR3 length: 14 residues. The CDR3 loop is CSVVPNGRTDTQYF. For the CDR3, the DNA is TGCAGCGTTGTTCCTAACGGGCGCACAGATACGCAGTATTTT.

This clonotype was counted between two and nine times. The V gene is TRBV7-8, the J gene TRBJ1-1; weak D call: TRBD1 (6 bases). Deletions cut 2 bases from V and 1 base from J, with 17 bases between. Germline CDR1 is SGHVS and CDR2 is FQNEAQ. This CDR3 is built from 17 residues. CDR3: CASSLRAGGAGNTEAFF. The CDR3 DNA reads TGTGCCAGCAGCTTAAGGGCCGGGGGCGCCGGGAACACTGAAGCTTTCTTT.